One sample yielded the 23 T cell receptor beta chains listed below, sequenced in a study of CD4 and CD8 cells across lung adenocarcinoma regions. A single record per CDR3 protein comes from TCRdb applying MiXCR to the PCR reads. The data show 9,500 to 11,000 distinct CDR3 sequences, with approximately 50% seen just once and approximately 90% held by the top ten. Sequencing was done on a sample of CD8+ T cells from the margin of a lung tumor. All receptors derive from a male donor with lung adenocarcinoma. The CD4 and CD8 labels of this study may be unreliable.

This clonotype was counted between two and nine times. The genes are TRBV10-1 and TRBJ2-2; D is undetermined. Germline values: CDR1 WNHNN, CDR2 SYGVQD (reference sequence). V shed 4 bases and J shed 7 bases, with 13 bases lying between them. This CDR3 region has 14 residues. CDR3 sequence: CASSADSAVGELFF. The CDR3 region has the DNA TGCGCCAGCAGTGCAGACTCGGCCGTCGGGGAGCTGTTTTTT.

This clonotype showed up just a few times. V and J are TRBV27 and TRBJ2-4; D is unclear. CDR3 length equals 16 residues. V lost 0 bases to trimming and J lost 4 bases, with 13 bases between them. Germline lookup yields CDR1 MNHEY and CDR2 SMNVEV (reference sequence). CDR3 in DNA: TGTGCCAGCAGTTTATCCGTTAGGCTAATAAAAAACATTCAGTACTTC. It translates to CASSLSVRLIKNIQYF.

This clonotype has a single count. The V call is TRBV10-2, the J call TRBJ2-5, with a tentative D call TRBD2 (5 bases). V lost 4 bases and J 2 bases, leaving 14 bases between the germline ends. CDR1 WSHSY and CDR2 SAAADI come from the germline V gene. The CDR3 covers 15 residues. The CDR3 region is CASSGDPSPQETQYF. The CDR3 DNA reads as TGCGCCAGCAGTGGTGACCCTAGCCCACAAGAGACCCAGTACTTC.

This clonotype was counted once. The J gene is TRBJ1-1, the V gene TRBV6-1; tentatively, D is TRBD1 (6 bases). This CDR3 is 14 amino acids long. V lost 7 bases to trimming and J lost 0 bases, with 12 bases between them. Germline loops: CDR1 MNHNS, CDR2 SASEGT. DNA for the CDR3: TGTGCCAGCACCCGGCAGGGGATGAACACTGAAGCTTTCTTT. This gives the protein CASTRQGMNTEAFF.

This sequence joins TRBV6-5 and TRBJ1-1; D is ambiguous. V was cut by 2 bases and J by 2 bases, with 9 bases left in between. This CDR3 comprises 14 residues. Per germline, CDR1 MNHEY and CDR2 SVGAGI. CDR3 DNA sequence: TGTGCCAGCAGTTACGATCCCAGCAACACTGAAGCTTTCTTT. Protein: CASSYDPSNTEAFF.

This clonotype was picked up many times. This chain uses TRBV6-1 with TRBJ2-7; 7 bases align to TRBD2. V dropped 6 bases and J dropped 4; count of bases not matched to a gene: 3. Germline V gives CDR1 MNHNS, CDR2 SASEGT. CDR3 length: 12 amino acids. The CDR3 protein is CASSSSGYEQYF. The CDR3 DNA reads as TGTGCCAGCAGCTCTAGCGGATACGAGCAGTACTTC.

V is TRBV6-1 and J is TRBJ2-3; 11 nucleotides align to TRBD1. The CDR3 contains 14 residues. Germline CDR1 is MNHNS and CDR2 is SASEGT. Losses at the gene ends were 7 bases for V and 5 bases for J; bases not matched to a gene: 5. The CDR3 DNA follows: TGTGCCAGCAAAATTGGGACAGGGGGAGATACGCAGTATTTT. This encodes CASKIGTGGDTQYF.

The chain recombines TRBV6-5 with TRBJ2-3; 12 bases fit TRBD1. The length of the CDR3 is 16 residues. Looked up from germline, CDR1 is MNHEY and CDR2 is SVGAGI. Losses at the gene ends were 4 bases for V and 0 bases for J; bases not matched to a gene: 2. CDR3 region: CASSSGTGGSTDTQYF. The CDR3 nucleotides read TGTGCCAGCAGTTCCGGGACAGGGGGCAGCACAGATACGCAGTATTTT.

The CDR3 DNA reads TGTGCCAGCGACGTGGTCTACAATGAGCAGTTCTTC. It encodes CASDVVYNEQFF. V is TRBV6-1 and J is TRBJ2-1; D not certain. V was clipped by 8 bases and J by 3 bases, with 8 bases between them. CDR1 is MNHNS, CDR2 SASEGT, per germline. The length of the CDR3 is 12 residues.

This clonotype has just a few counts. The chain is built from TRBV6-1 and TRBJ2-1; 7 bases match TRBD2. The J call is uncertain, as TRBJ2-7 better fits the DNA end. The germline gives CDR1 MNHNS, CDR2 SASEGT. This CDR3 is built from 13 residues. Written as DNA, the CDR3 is TGTGCCAGCAGTGTGGGAGGGTTTGGTGAGCAGTACTTC. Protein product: CASSVGGFGEQYF.

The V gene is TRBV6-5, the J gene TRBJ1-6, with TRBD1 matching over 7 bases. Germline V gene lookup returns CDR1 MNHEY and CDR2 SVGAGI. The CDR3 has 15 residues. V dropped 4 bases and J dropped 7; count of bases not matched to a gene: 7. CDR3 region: CASSSQGYSNSPLHF. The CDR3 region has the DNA TGTGCCAGCAGTTCACAGGGGTATTCGAATTCACCCCTCCACTTT.

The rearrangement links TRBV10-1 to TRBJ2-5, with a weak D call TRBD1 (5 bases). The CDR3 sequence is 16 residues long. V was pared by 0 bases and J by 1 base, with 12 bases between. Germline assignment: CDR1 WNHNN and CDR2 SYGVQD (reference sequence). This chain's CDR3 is CASSESKGSRQETQYF. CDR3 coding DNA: TGCGCCAGCAGTGAGTCGAAGGGGTCCCGCCAAGAGACCCAGTACTTC.

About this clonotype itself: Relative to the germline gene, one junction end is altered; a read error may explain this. In DNA form, the CDR3 reads TGTGCGGGCAGTGGGAGAGGAGGGCAAGATACGCAGTATTTC. Translation gives CAGSGRGGQDTQYF. V gene TRBV25-1 combines with J gene TRBJ2-3; perhaps TRBD2 as D (6 bases). Germline CDR1 MGHDK, CDR2 SYGVNS. The CDR3 extends over 14 amino acids. Looking up the rest from reference TRBV25-1 and TRBJ2-3 gives the full variable domain: EADIYQTPRYLVIGTGKKITLECSQTMGHDKMYWYQQDPGMELHLIHYSYGVNSTEKGDLSSESTVSRIRTEHFPLTLESARPSHTSQYLCAGSGRGGQDTQYFGPGTRLTVL.

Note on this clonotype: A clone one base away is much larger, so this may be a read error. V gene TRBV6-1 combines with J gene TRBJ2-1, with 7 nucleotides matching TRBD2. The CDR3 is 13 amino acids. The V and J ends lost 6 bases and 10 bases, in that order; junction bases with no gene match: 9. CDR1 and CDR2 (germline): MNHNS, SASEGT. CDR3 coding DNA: TGTGCCAGCAGGCAGCGGGACTCCTACGAGCAGTTCTTC. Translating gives CASRQRDSYEQFF.

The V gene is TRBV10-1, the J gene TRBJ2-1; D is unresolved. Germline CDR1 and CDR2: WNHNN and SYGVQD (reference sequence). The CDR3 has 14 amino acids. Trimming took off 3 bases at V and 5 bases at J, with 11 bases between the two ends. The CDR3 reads CASSDLGINNEQFF. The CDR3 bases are TGCGCCAGCAGTGACTTGGGGATTAACAATGAGCAGTTCTTC.

The DNA of the CDR3 is TGTGCCAGCCGGGAGCCAGGCGTACAGACCCAGTACTTC. Its translation: CASREPGVQTQYF. The chain is built from TRBV6-1 and TRBJ2-7; weak D call: TRBD2 (6 bases). The J call may be in error: the DNA end matches TRBJ2-5 better. The CDR3 runs 13 residues. The V gene's germline CDR1 is MNHNS and CDR2 SASEGT.

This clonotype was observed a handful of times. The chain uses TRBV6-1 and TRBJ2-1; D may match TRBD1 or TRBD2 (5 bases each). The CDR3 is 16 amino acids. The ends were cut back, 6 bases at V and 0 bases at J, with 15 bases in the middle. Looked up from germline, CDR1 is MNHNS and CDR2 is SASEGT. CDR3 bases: TGTGCCAGCAGGGGAGAGGGGCAGCCCTCCTACAATGAGCAGTTCTTC. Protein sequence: CASRGEGQPSYNEQFF.

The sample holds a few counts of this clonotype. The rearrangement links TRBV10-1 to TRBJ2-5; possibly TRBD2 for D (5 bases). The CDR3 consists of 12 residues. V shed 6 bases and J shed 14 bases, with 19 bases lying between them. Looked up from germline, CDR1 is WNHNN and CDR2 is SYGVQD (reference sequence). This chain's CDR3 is CASSQDGLYLYF. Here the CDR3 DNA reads TGCGCCAGCAGCCAGGACGGACTCTACCTTTACTTC.

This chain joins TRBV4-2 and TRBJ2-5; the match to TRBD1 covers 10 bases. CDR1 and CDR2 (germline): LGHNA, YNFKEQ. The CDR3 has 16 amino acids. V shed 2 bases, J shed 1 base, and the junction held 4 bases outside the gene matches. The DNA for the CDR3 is TGTGCCAGCAGCCAACCGACAGGGGGCATCCAAGAGACCCAGTACTTC. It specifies CASSQPTGGIQETQYF.

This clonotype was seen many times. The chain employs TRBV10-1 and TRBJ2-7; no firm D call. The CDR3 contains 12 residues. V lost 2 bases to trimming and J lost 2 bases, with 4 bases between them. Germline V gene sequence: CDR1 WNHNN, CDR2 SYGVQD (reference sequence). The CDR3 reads CASSEPTYEQYF. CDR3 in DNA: TGCGCCAGCAGTGAGCCCACCTACGAGCAGTACTTC.

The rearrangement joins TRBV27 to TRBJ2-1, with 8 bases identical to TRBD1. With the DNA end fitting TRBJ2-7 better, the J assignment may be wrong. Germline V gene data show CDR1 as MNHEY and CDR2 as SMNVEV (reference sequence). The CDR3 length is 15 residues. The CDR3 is CASSRGQVSWDEQYF. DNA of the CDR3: TGTGCCAGCAGCAGGGGGCAGGTTTCATGGGACGAGCAGTACTTC.

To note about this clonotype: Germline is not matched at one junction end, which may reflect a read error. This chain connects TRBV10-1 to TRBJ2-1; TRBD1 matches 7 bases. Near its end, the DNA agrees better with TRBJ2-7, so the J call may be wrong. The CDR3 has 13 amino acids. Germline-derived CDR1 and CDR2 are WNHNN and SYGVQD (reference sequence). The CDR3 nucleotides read TGCGCCAACAGTGACCAGACAGGGCGCGAGCAGTACTTC. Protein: CANSDQTGREQYF.

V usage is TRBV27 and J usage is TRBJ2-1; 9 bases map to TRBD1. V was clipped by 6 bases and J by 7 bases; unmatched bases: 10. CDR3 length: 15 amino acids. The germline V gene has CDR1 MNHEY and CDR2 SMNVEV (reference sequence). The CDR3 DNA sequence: TGTGCCAGCAGCGATCCGGGACAGGGAAAAAATGAGCAGTTCTTC. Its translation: CASSDPGQGKNEQFF.